This entry is about one T cell receptor (beta chain). Its antigen is as yet unknown. Treatment defined: roughly 10-day PBMC culture with coronavirus spike peptide pools or control peptides (ViraFEST assay). This CDR3 region has 18 residues. Germline V gene lookup returns CDR1 SGHRS and CDR2 YFSETQ. The junction had 17 bases not matched to a gene; V was cut back by 4 bases and J by 4 bases. The sample originates from a study of vaccination and CD4 T cells after COVID-19. Across the study: Taking of post-vaccine samples occurred a median around 72 days after dose two (range 14 to 241). The stimulus for the cells was overlapping spike peptides derived from SARS-CoV-2, HCoV-NL63, HCoV-OC43 and HCoV-229E. Broader study findings: Convalescent patients had a median around 90% of reactive clones appearing only post-vaccination.

Oncomine TCR Beta short-read sequencing was applied to DNA from cultured CD4+ T cells. Genomic DNA was drawn out of CD4+ T cells grown in culture. Each CDR3 protein is one row after TCRdb ran MiXCR on the PCR reads. Here the sample spans around 16,000 distinct CDR3 sequences, approximately 40% being singletons. The TCR sequence derives from a human donor who received a COVID-19 vaccine. This chain links TRBV5-1 with TRBJ1-2; 9 nucleotides align to TRBD1. The sequencing used CD4+ T cells from blood, cultured in vitro, collected before SARS-CoV-2 vaccination. The CDR3 region is CASSQEPVDRGEAYGYTF. DNA for the CDR3: TGCGCCAGCAGCCAAGAACCTGTGGACAGGGGAGAGGCCTATGGCTACACCTTC.